Listed below are T cell receptor beta chains from one sample, sequenced in a study of shared clonotypes between healthy human individuals. Sequencing used immunoSEQ multiplex PCR; TCRdb keeps in-frame clones, though not all of them. Of some 2.1 million clones detected, about 95% appear once; the ten largest clones hold around 1.1%. Sequenced: naive CD8+ T cells sorted from blood. All receptors derive from a man younger than 35 in good health. CDR3s include the opening cysteine and the closing phenylalanine or tryptophan. The D gene is left open where the match is weak. Expanded clones get a size class; other rows say once, few or many, or leave the size out.

TRBJ2-1 TRBV30 13 . . CAWSPPPDAEQFF TGTGCCTGGAGTCCCCCCCCCGACGCTGAGCAGTTCTTC
TRBJ1-2 TRBV28 14 . . CASSETDRIYGYTF TGTGCCAGCAGTGAAACGGACAGAATCTATGGCTACACCTTC
TRBJ2-7 TRBV6-1 14 . TRBD2 CASSVRGSSYEQYF TGTGCCAGCAGTGTTCGCGGGAGCTCCTACGAGCAGTACTTC
TRBJ2-6 TRBV10-3 14 . . CATRQDSGANVLTF TGTGCCACCCGACAGGACTCTGGGGCCAACGTCCTGACTTTC
TRBJ2-7 TRBV27 12 . . CASSLPLGEQYF TGTGCCAGCAGTTTACCTTTAGGCGAGCAGTACTTC
TRBJ1-4 TRBV6-6 14 . TRBD1 CASSPQGVVEKLFF TGTGCCAGCAGTCCCCAGGGGGTGGTTGAAAAACTGTTTTTT
TRBJ2-5 TRBV6-6 15 . TRBD1 CASSYGTGSEETQYF TGTGCCAGCAGTTACGGGACAGGATCCGAAGAGACCCAGTACTTC
TRBJ2-3 TRBV7-2 16 . . CASSLGQAFNTDTQYF TGTGCCAGCAGCTTAGGACAGGCATTTAACACAGATACGCAGTATTTT
TRBJ2-1 TRBV4-1 14 . . CASSQAQGTDEQFF TGCGCCAGCAGCCAAGCACAGGGAACAGATGAGCAGTTCTTC
TRBJ1-4 TRBV28 14 once TRBD1 CASSQMTGREKLFF TGTGCCAGCAGTCAGATGACAGGGCGCGAAAAACTGTTTTTT
TRBJ2-7 TRBV6-6 15 . TRBD2 CASSYPTSGRLEQYF TGTGCCAGCAGTTACCCGACTAGCGGGAGACTCGAGCAGTACTTC
TRBJ1-3 TRBV5-8 16 . . CASSLVTDPSGNTIYF TGTGCCAGCAGCTTGGTAACGGACCCCTCTGGAAACACCATATATTTT
TRBJ2-7 TRBV4-3 14 . . CASSQDLGFYEQYF TGCGCCAGCAGCCAAGATCTGGGATTTTACGAGCAGTACTTC
TRBJ2-7 TRBV9 14 . . CASSINAGAYEQYF TGTGCCAGCAGCATAAATGCCGGGGCCTACGAGCAGTACTTC
TRBJ1-6 TRBV27 16 . . CASSLAGSSYNSPLHF TGTGCCAGCAGTTTGGCGGGAAGCTCCTATAATTCACCCCTCCACTTT
TRBJ1-2 TRBV11-2 14 . . CASSPTGSNYGYTF TGTGCCAGCAGCCCGACAGGTTCTAACTATGGCTACACCTTC
TRBJ2-2 TRBV12-5 16 . TRBD2 CASGLVLAGGAGELFF TGTGCTAGTGGTTTGGTACTAGCGGGAGGTGCCGGGGAGCTGTTTTTT
TRBJ2-6 TRBV5-1 17 . . CASSPPGTLSGANVLTF TGCGCCAGCAGCCCCCCAGGGACACTCTCTGGGGCCAACGTCCTGACTTTC
TRBJ2-2 TRBV4-3 18 . . CASSQADPSAENTGELFF TGCGCCAGCAGCCAAGCGGACCCATCGGCGGAGAACACCGGGGAGCTGTTTTTT
TRBJ2-2 TRBV2 18 . TRBD2 CASSDELAGGERTGELFF TGTGCCAGCAGTGATGAACTAGCGGGAGGGGAACGCACCGGGGAGCTGTTTTTT
TRBJ1-5 TRBV27 16 . . CASSLGQPYSNQPQHF TGTGCCAGCAGTTTGGGTCAGCCTTATAGCAATCAGCCCCAGCATTTT
TRBJ1-2 TRBV5-4 14 . TRBD1 CASSLRQGFHGYTF TGTGCCAGCAGCTTGAGACAGGGATTCCATGGCTACACCTTC
TRBJ2-4 TRBV10-3 18 . . CAINEGSDTTLAKNIQYF TGTGCCATCAATGAGGGCTCAGATACTACTTTAGCCAAAAACATTCAGTACTTC
TRBJ2-7 TRBV18 14 . . CASSPISQSYEQYF TGTGCCAGCTCACCAATCTCCCAGAGCTACGAGCAGTACTTC
TRBJ1-1 TRBV4-3 13 . . CASSHLLGFEAFF TGCGCCAGCAGCCATCTACTGGGGTTTGAAGCTTTCTTT
TRBJ2-7 TRBV10-2 14 . TRBD1 CASGPGTGPYEQYF TGCGCCAGCGGCCCCGGGACAGGCCCCTACGAGCAGTACTTC
TRBJ2-7 TRBV7-9 15 . TRBD2 CASSLVPGGQTEQYF TGTGCCAGCAGCTTAGTACCGGGAGGTCAGACGGAGCAGTACTTC
TRBJ2-2 TRBV5-4 16 . TRBD2 CASSLGLAGGSGELFF TGTGCCAGCAGCTTAGGGCTAGCGGGAGGAAGTGGGGAGCTGTTTTTT
TRBJ2-2 TRBV5-1 16 . TRBD1 CASSPTPGQGTGELFF TGCGCCAGCAGCCCGACACCCGGACAGGGGACCGGGGAGCTGTTTTTT
TRBJ1-4 TRBV29-1 15 . . CSVDVEGGTNEKLFF TGCAGCGTTGATGTCGAGGGTGGAACTAATGAAAAACTGTTTTTT
TRBJ1-2 TRBV4-3 14 . TRBD1 CASSQEGQADGYTF TGCGCCAGCAGCCAGGAGGGACAGGCAGATGGCTACACCTTC
TRBJ2-1 TRBV28 16 . TRBD2 CASTTSGGASYNEQFF TGTGCCAGCACAACTAGCGGGGGGGCCTCCTACAATGAGCAGTTCTTC
TRBJ2-1 TRBV6-6 12 . . CASSYEGVEQFF TGTGCCAGCAGTTACGAAGGGGTTGAGCAGTTCTTC
TRBJ1-1 TRBV5-4 14 once . CASSFHGGDTEAFF TGTGCCAGCAGCTTCCATGGGGGGGACACTGAAGCTTTCTTT
TRBJ2-1 TRBV6-1 16 . TRBD1 CASSGKTGGIQDEQFF TGTGCCAGCAGTGGGAAGACAGGGGGCATACAGGATGAGCAGTTCTTC
TRBJ2-7 TRBV29-1 15 . TRBD1 CSVRSSGTGVYEQYF TGCAGCGTCCGAAGCTCCGGGACAGGAGTATACGAGCAGTACTTC
TRBJ1-1 TRBV7-6 15 . . CASSLEAGLNTEAFF TGTGCCAGCAGCTTAGAGGCAGGGTTGAACACTGAAGCTTTCTTT
TRBJ2-1 TRBV27 14 . . CASSLGGTYNEQFF TGTGCCAGCAGTTTAGGCGGGACCTACAATGAGCAGTTCTTC
TRBJ1-4 TRBV27 16 once . CASSLSVTSWGEKLFF TGTGCCAGCAGTTTATCGGTCACAAGTTGGGGTGAAAAACTGTTTTTT
TRBJ2-7 TRBV9 15 . . CASSVAEGPSYEQYF TGTGCCAGCAGCGTAGCTGAAGGACCATCCTACGAGCAGTACTTC
TRBJ2-1 TRBV27 14 . TRBD1 CASSRQGPYNEQFF TGTGCCAGCAGTCGACAGGGACCCTACAATGAGCAGTTCTTC
TRBJ2-7 TRBV21-1 17 . . CASSKVGLARNSYEQYF TGTGCCAGCAGCAAAGTCGGACTAGCGCGGAATAGCTACGAGCAGTACTTC
TRBJ2-5 TRBV4-1 14 . . CASSQDASWETQYF TGCGCCAGCAGCCAAGATGCTAGTTGGGAGACCCAGTACTTC
TRBJ1-4 TRBV7-9 13 . . CASSKWGEEKLFF TGTGCCAGCAGCAAGTGGGGGGAGGAAAAACTGTTTTTT
TRBJ2-7 TRBV4-1 16 . TRBD1 CASSQDTGTGDYEQYF TGCGCCAGCAGCCAAGATACCGGGACAGGGGACTACGAGCAGTACTTC
TRBJ1-4 TRBV15 15 . . CATSSHSSLNEKLFF TGTGCCACCAGCAGCCACAGTTCGCTTAATGAAAAACTGTTTTTT
TRBJ2-7 TRBV5-4 15 . . CASGELTGGPSEQYF TGTGCCAGCGGGGAATTGACAGGTGGACCTTCCGAGCAGTACTTC
TRBJ2-7 TRBV2 14 . . CASSEPGRVAEQYF TGTGCCAGCAGTGAACCGGGCAGGGTGGCCGAGCAGTACTTC
TRBJ2-3 TRBV5-1 17 . . CASSAAYPGEYTDTQYF TGCGCCAGCAGCGCGGCGTACCCGGGGGAATACACAGATACGCAGTATTTT
TRBJ1-1 TRBV2 15 . . CASSAQEDSVIEAFF TGTGCCAGCAGTGCCCAGGAGGACAGTGTAATTGAAGCTTTCTTT
TRBJ2-5 TRBV29-1 14 . . CSVEGRGVQETQYF TGCAGCGTTGAAGGCAGGGGTGTCCAAGAGACCCAGTACTTC
TRBJ2-1 TRBV7-9 15 . TRBD2 CASSLGAGGPPEQFF TGTGCCAGCAGCTTAGGGGCGGGAGGGCCTCCCGAGCAGTTCTTC
TRBJ2-7 TRBV30 15 . TRBD1 CAWSVGGQGYYEQYF TGTGCCTGGAGTGTAGGGGGACAGGGCTACTACGAGCAGTACTTC
TRBJ2-7 TRBV5-1 16 . TRBD2 CASSLGALTYGGEQYF TGCGCCAGCAGCTTGGGTGCGCTTACCTACGGGGGGGAGCAGTACTTC
TRBJ1-3 TRBV19 15 . . CASSIEAASGNTIYF TGTGCCAGTAGTATAGAGGCAGCCTCTGGAAACACCATATATTTT